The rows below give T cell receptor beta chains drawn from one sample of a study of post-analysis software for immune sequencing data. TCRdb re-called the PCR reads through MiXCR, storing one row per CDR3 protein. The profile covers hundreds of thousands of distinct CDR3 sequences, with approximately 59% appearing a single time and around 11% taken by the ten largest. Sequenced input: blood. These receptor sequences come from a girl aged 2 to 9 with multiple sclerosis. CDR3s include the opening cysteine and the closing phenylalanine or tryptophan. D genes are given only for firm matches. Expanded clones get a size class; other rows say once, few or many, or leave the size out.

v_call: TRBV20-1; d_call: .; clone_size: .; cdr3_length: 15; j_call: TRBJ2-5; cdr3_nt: TGCAGTGCTAGAGGGGGGACGGACCTGCAAGAGACCCAGTACTTC; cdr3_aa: CSARGGTDLQETQYF
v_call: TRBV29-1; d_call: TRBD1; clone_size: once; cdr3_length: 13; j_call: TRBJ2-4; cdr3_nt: TGCAGCGCCACAGGGACAGAAGGAAACATTCAGTACTTC; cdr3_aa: CSATGTEGNIQYF
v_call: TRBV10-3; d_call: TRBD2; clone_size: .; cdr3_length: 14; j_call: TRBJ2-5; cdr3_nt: TGTGCCACCGGGACTAGCGTGCCCAAAGAGACCCAGTACTTC; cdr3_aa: CATGTSVPKETQYF
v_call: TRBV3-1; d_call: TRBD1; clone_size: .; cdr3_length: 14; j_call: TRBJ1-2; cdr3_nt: TGTGCCAGCAGCCGGACAGGGGAGGACTATGGCTACACCTTC; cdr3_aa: CASSRTGEDYGYTF
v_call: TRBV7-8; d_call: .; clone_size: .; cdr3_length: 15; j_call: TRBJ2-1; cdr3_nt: TGTGCCAGCAGCTTCTTGGGCTTGGTCCTGAATGAGCAGTTCTTC; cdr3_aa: CASSFLGLVLNEQFF
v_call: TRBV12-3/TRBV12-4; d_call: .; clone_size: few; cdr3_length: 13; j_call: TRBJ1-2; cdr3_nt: TGTGCCAGCAGTTTTCAGGGGAACTATGGCTACACCTTC; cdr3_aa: CASSFQGNYGYTF
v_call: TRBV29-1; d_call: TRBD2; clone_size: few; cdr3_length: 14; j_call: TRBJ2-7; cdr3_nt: TGCAGCTATGGGACTAGCGATCCGTTCTACGAGCAGTACTTC; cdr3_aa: CSYGTSDPFYEQYF
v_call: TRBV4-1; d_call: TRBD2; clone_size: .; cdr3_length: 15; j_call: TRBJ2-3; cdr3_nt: TGCGCCAGCAGCCCACTGGGACTAGGCACAGATACGCAGTATTTT; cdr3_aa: CASSPLGLGTDTQYF
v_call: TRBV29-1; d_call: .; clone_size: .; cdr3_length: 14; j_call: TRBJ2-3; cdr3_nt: TGCAGCGTTGAGGGGTTCGCTAGCACAGATACGCAGTATTTT; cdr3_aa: CSVEGFASTDTQYF
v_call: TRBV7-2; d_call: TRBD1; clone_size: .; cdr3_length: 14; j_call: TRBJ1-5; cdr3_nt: TGTGCCAGCAGCTTTAGGGGGCGAAATCAGCCCCAGCATTTT; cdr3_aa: CASSFRGRNQPQHF
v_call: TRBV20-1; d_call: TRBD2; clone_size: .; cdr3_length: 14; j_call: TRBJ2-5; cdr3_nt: TGCAGTGCTAGCCTAGCGGGACGGCAAGAGACCCAGTACTTC; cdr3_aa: CSASLAGRQETQYF
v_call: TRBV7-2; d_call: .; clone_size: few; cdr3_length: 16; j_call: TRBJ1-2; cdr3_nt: TGTGCCAGCAGCCAAATAACTGGGACGGATCTCTATGGCTACACCTTC; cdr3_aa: CASSQITGTDLYGYTF
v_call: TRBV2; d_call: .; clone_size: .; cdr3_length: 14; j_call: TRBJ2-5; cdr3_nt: TGTGCCAGCAGTGGGATGTCGGAGGATGAGACCCAGTACTTC; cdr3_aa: CASSGMSEDETQYF
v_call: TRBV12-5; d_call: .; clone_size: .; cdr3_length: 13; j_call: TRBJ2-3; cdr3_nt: TGTGCTAGTGGTTCGGAGGGTTTGGATACGCAGTATTTT; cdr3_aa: CASGSEGLDTQYF
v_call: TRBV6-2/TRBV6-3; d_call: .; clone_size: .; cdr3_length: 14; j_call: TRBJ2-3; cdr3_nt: TGTGCCACGAGGGGTCCAAGACGACGGGATACGCAGTATTTT; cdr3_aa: CATRGPRRRDTQYF
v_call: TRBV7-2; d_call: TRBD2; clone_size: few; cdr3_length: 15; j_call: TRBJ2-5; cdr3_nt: TGTGCCAGCAGCTTTCTCGGGAGGGGTCTAGAGACCCAGTACTTC; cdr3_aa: CASSFLGRGLETQYF
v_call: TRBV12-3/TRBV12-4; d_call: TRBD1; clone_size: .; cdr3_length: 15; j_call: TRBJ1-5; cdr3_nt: TGTGCCAGCAGTGGGACAGGGTCGGTAAATCAGCCCCAGCATTTT; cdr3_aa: CASSGTGSVNQPQHF
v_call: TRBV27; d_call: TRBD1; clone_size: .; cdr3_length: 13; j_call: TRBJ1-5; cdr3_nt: TGTGCCAGCCGCAGGGGGGTGGATCAGCCCCAGCATTTT; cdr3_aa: CASRRGVDQPQHF
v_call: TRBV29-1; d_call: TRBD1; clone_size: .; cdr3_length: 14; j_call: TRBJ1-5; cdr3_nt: TGCAGCGTTTTACAGGGGGTCGGCAATCAGCCCCAGCATTTT; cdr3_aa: CSVLQGVGNQPQHF
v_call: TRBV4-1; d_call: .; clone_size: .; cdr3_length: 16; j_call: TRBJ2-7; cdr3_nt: TGCGCCAGCAGCCAAGAAGTCGGTCTAGCTGGGTACGAGCAGTACTTC; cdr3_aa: CASSQEVGLAGYEQYF
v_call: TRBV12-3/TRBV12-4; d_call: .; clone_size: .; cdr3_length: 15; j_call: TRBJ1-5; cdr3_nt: TGTGCCAGCAGTTCCTCGGCAGGGTCAGGACAGCCCCAGCATTTT; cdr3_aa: CASSSSAGSGQPQHF
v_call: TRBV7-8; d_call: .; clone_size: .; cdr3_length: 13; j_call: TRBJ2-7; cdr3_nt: TGTGCCAGCAGCGTCGACAGCCCCTACGAGCAGTACTTC; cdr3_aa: CASSVDSPYEQYF
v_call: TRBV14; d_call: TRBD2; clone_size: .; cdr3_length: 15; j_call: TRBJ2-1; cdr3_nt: TGTGCCAGCAGCCACCCGGGGGGCTCCTACAATGAGCAGTTCTTC; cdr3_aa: CASSHPGGSYNEQFF
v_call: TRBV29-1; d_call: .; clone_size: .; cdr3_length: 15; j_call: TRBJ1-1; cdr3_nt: TGCAGCGTTGAAGATCCGGGGAGAGTCTCCACTGAAGCTTTCTTT; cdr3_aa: CSVEDPGRVSTEAFF
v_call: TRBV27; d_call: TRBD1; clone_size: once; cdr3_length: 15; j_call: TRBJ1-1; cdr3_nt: TGTGCCAGCAGTTCCTCGACAGGGGAGGACACTGAAGCTTTCTTT; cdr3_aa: CASSSSTGEDTEAFF
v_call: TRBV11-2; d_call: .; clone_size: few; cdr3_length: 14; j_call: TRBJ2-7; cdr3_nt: TGTGCCAGCAGCTTAATGTTTACAGGCCGCGAGCAGTACTTC; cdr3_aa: CASSLMFTGREQYF
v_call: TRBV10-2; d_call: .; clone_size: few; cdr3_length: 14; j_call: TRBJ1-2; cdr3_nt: TGCGCCAGCAGTGAAGGAAGAATGGCGTATGGCTACACCTTC; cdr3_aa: CASSEGRMAYGYTF
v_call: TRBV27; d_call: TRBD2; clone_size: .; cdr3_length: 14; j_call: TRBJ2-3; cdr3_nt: TGTGCCAGCCGGACTAGCGGTAGCACAGATACGCAGTATTTT; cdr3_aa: CASRTSGSTDTQYF
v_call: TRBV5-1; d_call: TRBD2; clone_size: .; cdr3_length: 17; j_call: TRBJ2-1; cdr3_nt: TGCGCCAGCAGCTTGTTGGGGGGACTAGTATCCTACAATGAGCAGTTCTTC; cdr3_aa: CASSLLGGLVSYNEQFF
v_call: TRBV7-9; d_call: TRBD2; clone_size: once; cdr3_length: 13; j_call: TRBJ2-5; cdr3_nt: TGTGCCAGCGGACTAGCGGGGGGCGAGACCCAGTACTTC; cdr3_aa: CASGLAGGETQYF
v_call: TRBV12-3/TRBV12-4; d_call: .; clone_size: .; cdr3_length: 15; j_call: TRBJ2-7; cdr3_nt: TGTGCCAGCAGCGAACAGGGCCCTAGCTCCTACGAGCAGTACTTC; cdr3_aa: CASSEQGPSSYEQYF
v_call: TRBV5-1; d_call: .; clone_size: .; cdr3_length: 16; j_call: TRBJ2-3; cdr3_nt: TGCGCCAGCAGCAGAACGGGACGTTCGAGCACAGATACGCAGTATTTT; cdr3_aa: CASSRTGRSSTDTQYF
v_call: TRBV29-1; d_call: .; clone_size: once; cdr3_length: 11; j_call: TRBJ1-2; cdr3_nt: TGCAGCGCCCACGGGGGCTATGGCTACACCTTC; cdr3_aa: CSAHGGYGYTF
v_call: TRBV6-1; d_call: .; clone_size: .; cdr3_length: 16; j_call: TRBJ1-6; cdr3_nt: TGTGCCAGCAGTGAACAGGAGGCCCGCGCGGGTTCACCCCTCCACTTT; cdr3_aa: CASSEQEARAGSPLHF
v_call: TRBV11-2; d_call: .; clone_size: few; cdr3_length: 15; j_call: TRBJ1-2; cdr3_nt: TGTGCCAGCAGCTTAGATGGTGCCAGGGGAGGAGGCTACACCTTC; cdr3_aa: CASSLDGARGGGYTF
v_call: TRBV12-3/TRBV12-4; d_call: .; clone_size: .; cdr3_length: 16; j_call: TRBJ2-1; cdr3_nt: TGTGCCAGCAGTCGCTCACGGCAGGGAGGGGGTGACGAGCAGTTCTTC; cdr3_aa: CASSRSRQGGGDEQFF
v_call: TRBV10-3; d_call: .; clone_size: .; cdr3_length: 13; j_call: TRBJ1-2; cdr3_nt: TGTGCCATCAGCTTAGGGGGTGAGGATGGCTACACCTTC; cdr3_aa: CAISLGGEDGYTF
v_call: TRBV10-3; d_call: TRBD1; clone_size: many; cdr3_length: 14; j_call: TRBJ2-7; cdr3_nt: TGTGCCATCAGCCTGGGTAAGGGGGCGAACGAGCAGTACTTC; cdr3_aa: CAISLGKGANEQYF
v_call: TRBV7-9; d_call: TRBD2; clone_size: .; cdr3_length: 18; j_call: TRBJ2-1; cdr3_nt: TGTGCCAGCAGCTTTGGACTAGCGGGAGTTCCCTCCTACAATGAGCAGTTCTTC; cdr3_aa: CASSFGLAGVPSYNEQFF
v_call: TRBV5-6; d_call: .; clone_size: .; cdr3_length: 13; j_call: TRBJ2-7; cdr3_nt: TGTGCCAGCACTCTCTCAAGGGAATACGAGCAGTACTTC; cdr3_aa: CASTLSREYEQYF
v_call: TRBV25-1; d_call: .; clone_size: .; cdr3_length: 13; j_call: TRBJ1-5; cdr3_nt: TGTGCCAGCGGAGGAGGGTCCAATCAGCCCCAGCATTTT; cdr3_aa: CASGGGSNQPQHF
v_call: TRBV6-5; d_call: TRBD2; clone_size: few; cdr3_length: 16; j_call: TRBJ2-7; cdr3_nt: TGTGCCAGCCTAGGGGCGAGTTTAGCGGGAAGATACGAGCAGTACTTC; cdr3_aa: CASLGASLAGRYEQYF